Sequencing of this TCR beta chain was carried out in a study of response to subunit inactivated influenza vaccine. Trimming shortened V by 8 bases and J by 5 bases, and 9 bases separated the two germline ends. Per the germline V gene, CDR1 is LNHDA and CDR2 is SQIVND (reference sequence). There are 11 residues in the CDR3. TCRdb reanalysed the RT-PCR reads using MiXCR and keeps one entry per CDR3 protein. The table includes about 500,000 distinct CDR3 sequences, more than 7% detected once. This clonotype has just a few counts. This sample comprised PBMCs from blood, obtained around 2 years after vaccination. This sequence joins TRBV19 and TRBJ1-1; unclear D gene. This receptor was identified in a man between 50 and 70 years old who received an inactivated influenza vaccine. DNA for the CDR3: TGTGCCAGTGAAAGGAGTACTGAAGCTTTCTTT. This translates into CASERSTEAFF.